These T cell receptor beta chains were read from a single sample in a study of CD8+CD57+ T cells in acquired aplastic anemia. MiXCR, run by TCRdb on the reads, gives a single entry per CDR3 protein. The repertoire consists of tens of thousands of distinct CDR3 sequences, with approximately 73% occurring once and the leading ten covering roughly 23%. The sample comprised sorted CD4+, CD8+, or CD8+CD57+ T cells (not recorded which) from PBMCs. The source is a human donor in good health, serving as a control. CDR3s include the opening cysteine and the closing phenylalanine or tryptophan. Fields, in order: V gene, clone size, J gene, D gene, CDR3 DNA, CDR3 protein. A D gene is named only where the DNA matches it firmly. A row's size may be missing; if present it is once, few, many or a size class.

TRBV15	.	TRBJ2-1	.	TGTGCCACCAGCAGAGATGCTAGCGGGGACAGGGAATCGCGTGAGCAGTTCTTC	CATSRDASGDRESREQFF
TRBV29-1	few	TRBJ1-5	.	TGCAGCGTTGCGACAGGCCTCAATCAGCCCCAGCATTTT	CSVATGLNQPQHF
TRBV30	.	TRBJ1-3	.	TGTGCCTGGAGTTCGGGGAACACCATATATTTT	CAWSSGNTIYF
TRBV10-1	few	TRBJ2-7	.	TGCGCCAGCAGTGAGTGGGTAGACTACGAGCAGTACTTC	CASSEWVDYEQYF
TRBV7-9	.	TRBJ1-5	TRBD1	TGTGCCAGCAGCTTAGGCAGGGGGCGGGTTCAGCCCCAGCATTTT	CASSLGRGRVQPQHF
TRBV15	.	TRBJ2-7	.	TGTGCCACCAGCAGAGATTTCGGAGGCACAACCGCCTACGAGCAGTACTTC	CATSRDFGGTTAYEQYF
TRBV10-3	.	TRBJ2-7	TRBD1	TGTGCCTCAACCCCCGGGACAGGGGGCTACGAGCAGTACTTC	CASTPGTGGYEQYF
TRBV12-3/TRBV12-4	.	TRBJ2-1	TRBD2	TGTGCCAGCAGTTTACTAGCGGGGGTGCAGTTCTTC	CASSLLAGVQFF
TRBV5-1	.	TRBJ2-5	TRBD2	TGCGCCAGCAGCTTGGCTACTAGCGGGGGGGCCGGCGAGACCCAGTACTTC	CASSLATSGGAGETQYF
TRBV20-1	.	TRBJ2-5	.	TGCAGTGCTAGAGTGGGGGAGACCCAGTACTTC	CSARVGETQYF
TRBV24-1	.	TRBJ1-2	.	TGTGCCACTTCGGACGGTCTAACTAACTATGGCTACACCTTC	CATSDGLTNYGYTF
TRBV5-1	.	TRBJ1-1	.	TGCGCCAGCAGCCTGAAGAACACTGAAGCTTTCTTT	CASSLKNTEAFF
TRBV19	.	TRBJ2-7	.	TGTGCCAGTAGTATGGGTCTGGAGGCCTACGAGCAGTACTTC	CASSMGLEAYEQYF
TRBV20-1	few	TRBJ2-7	.	TGCAGTGGACTAGTAAGCTCCTACGAGCAGTACTTC	CSGLVSSYEQYF
TRBV10-1	.	TRBJ1-1	.	TGCGCCAAGACCGGACCAACGACTGAAGCTTTCTTT	CAKTGPTTEAFF
TRBV10-1	.	TRBJ2-7	TRBD2	TGCGCCAGCAGCCCTGTCGGGGGAGGGAACGAGCAGTACTTC	CASSPVGGGNEQYF
TRBV6-2/TRBV6-3	.	TRBJ2-7	TRBD1	TGTGCCAGCAGTCGACTACCGGGACAGGCTCCCTACGAGCAGTACTTC	CASSRLPGQAPYEQYF
TRBV9	.	TRBJ2-5	TRBD1	TGTGCCAGCAGCGAGGGGACGACAGGGGGTGAGACCCAGTACTTC	CASSEGTTGGETQYF
TRBV5-1	once	TRBJ1-3	.	TGCGCCAGCAGCTTGGCGTGGCAGGACTCTGGAAACACCATATATTTT	CASSLAWQDSGNTIYF
TRBV20-1	.	TRBJ1-2	.	TGCAGTGCTAGCAACACTTACTCCTATGGCTACACCTTC	CSASNTYSYGYTF
TRBV19	.	TRBJ2-1	.	TGTGCCAGTACGGGCCCACTCTCCTACAATGAGCAGTTCTTC	CASTGPLSYNEQFF
TRBV12-3/TRBV12-4	many	TRBJ1-1	TRBD1	TGTGCCAGCAGTTCCAGGACAGGCTTGAACACTGAAGCTTTCTTT	CASSSRTGLNTEAFF
TRBV10-3	.	TRBJ2-2	TRBD1	TGTGCCATCATGACAGGGGCACTGAACACCGGGGAGCTGTTTTTT	CAIMTGALNTGELFF
TRBV29-1	once	TRBJ2-7	TRBD2	TGCAGCGTGGACGGGGGGGGCGCCGGCTACGAGCAGTACTTC	CSVDGGGAGYEQYF
TRBV19	.	TRBJ1-4	TRBD1	TGTGCCAGTAGTATGATGGGACAGGTTGAGGAAAAACTGTTTTTT	CASSMMGQVEEKLFF
TRBV29-1	.	TRBJ1-2	TRBD1	TGCAGCGCCTGGACAGGAATGGGCTATGGCTACACCTTC	CSAWTGMGYGYTF
TRBV12-3/TRBV12-4	.	TRBJ2-7	.	TGTGCCAGCAGTTTAGGTCTCTACGAGCAGTACTTC	CASSLGLYEQYF
TRBV2	.	TRBJ1-2	TRBD1	TGTGCCAGCAGCTTCGCTGGACAGGGTCCCTATGGCTACACCTTC	CASSFAGQGPYGYTF
TRBV20-1	.	TRBJ1-6	.	TGCAGTGCTAGGAGACGGGACTATAATTCACCCCTCCACTTT	CSARRRDYNSPLHF
TRBV6-1	.	TRBJ1-6	TRBD1	TGTGCCAGCAGTCGGACCGGGACAGTTTATTCACCCCTCCACTTT	CASSRTGTVYSPLHF
TRBV2	.	TRBJ1-2	TRBD1	TGTGCCAGCAGACAGGGGAAATATGGCTACACCTTC	CASRQGKYGYTF
TRBV7-9	few	TRBJ2-1	TRBD2	TGTGCCAGCAGCTTAGGACTAGCCAATGAGCAGTTCTTC	CASSLGLANEQFF
TRBV20-1	.	TRBJ2-5	.	TGCAGTGCTAGCGGGACCCAAGGTACAGAGACCCAGTACTTC	CSASGTQGTETQYF
TRBV20-1	.	TRBJ2-7	TRBD1	TGCAGTGCTAGTCAGGGGGCGATCGCCTACGAGCAGTACTTC	CSASQGAIAYEQYF
TRBV13	.	TRBJ1-1	.	TGTGCCAGCAGCTTAGCTCCTGTGGGCAGTTTGAACACTGAAGCTTTCTTT	CASSLAPVGSLNTEAFF
TRBV5-1	.	TRBJ1-3	TRBD1	TGCGCCAGCAGCTTGGAGGGACAGCTCGGAAACACCATATATTTT	CASSLEGQLGNTIYF
TRBV20-1	.	TRBJ2-3	TRBD1	TGCAGTGCTAGTCGGGGACAGACCACAGATACGCAGTATTTT	CSASRGQTTDTQYF
TRBV10-3	few	TRBJ2-7	.	TGTGCCACCCAGTCTGAGCGCCCTGTAGGGTACGAGCAGTACTTC	CATQSERPVGYEQYF
TRBV25-1	.	TRBJ1-1	.	TGTGCCAGCAGTGGGGGGTTGACACGGGTGAACACTGAAGCTTTCTTT	CASSGGLTRVNTEAFF
TRBV20-1	.	TRBJ1-5	.	TGCAGTGCTAGGGGGGGGGTTTATAGCAATCAGCCCCAGCATTTT	CSARGGVYSNQPQHF
TRBV7-8	.	TRBJ2-7	.	TGTGCCAGCAGCTTAGGGACAGCCTCCTACGAGCAGTACTTC	CASSLGTASYEQYF
TRBV6-5	.	TRBJ2-7	.	TGTGCCAGCAGTTACTCGTCCGGTGGCTACGAGCAGTACTTC	CASSYSSGGYEQYF
TRBV27	many	TRBJ2-1	.	TGTGCCAGCAGTTCTTCCCCAGGGGCGACGAGTGAGCAGTTCTTC	CASSSSPGATSEQFF
TRBV7-2	.	TRBJ2-1	.	TGTGCCAGCACTCCCCCTGGGTACAATGAGCAGTTCTTC	CASTPPGYNEQFF